These 30 T cell receptor beta chains were all obtained from the same sample, sequenced in a study of cytomegalovirus exposure and HLA in healthy donors. Vbeta (60) and Jbeta (13) primers were used in the PCR. Profiling relied on immunoSEQ multiplex PCR, and the TCRdb table lists in-frame clones only, not all of them. Among 100,000 to 150,000 clones, about four fifths were seen once, and the ten largest hold 3.6%. Sequencing input: PBMCs. All receptors come from a woman aged 40 to 55 in good health and CMV-seropositive.

The chain carries TRBV7-2 and TRBJ2-1; D might be TRBD1 (6 bases). Trimming took off 5 bases at V and 10 bases at J, with 12 bases between the two ends. Germline CDR1 SGHTA, CDR2 FQGNSA. The CDR3 sequence is 12 residues long. The CDR3 DNA is TGTGCCAGCAGCATCCGGGACACCGAGCAGTTCTTC. Protein: CASSIRDTEQFF.

The chain is built from TRBV6-1 and TRBJ2-3, with 11 bases fitting TRBD2. Losses at the gene ends were 4 bases for V and 2 bases for J; bases not matched to a gene: 5. The CDR3 length is 16 residues. Germline loops: CDR1 MNHNS, CDR2 SASEGT. The chain's CDR3 is CASSVGTSGTTDTQYF. In DNA form, the CDR3 reads TGTGCCAGCAGTGTGGGGACTAGCGGAACCACAGATACGCAGTATTTT.

The CDR3 DNA is TGTGCCAGCATGAGTGCCGACAGGGGCGCAGAGACCCAGTACTTC. This translates into CASMSADRGAETQYF. The rearrangement joins TRBV27 to TRBJ2-5, with TRBD1 matching 8 bases. Trimming at V came to 7 bases and at J to 4 bases, leaving 11 bases not matched to a gene. The germline V gene has CDR1 MNHEY and CDR2 SMNVEV (reference sequence). This CDR3 has 15 residues.

This sequence joins TRBV27 and TRBJ1-2, with D perhaps TRBD1 (5 bases). The CDR3 extends over 15 amino acids. Looked up from germline, CDR1 is MNHEY and CDR2 is SMNVEV (reference sequence). V was pared by 4 bases and J by 0 bases, with 12 bases between. CDR3: CASSSGTTANYGYTF. The CDR3 nucleotides are TGTGCCAGCAGTTCGGGGACTACAGCTAACTATGGCTACACCTTC.

This rearrangement joins TRBV5-8 to TRBJ1-1, with D uncertain. The V gene lost 0 bases and the J gene lost 0 bases, with 6 bases spanning the gap. The CDR3 consists of 14 residues. Germline assignment: CDR1 SGHTS and CDR2 YDEGEE. CDR3 sequence reads: CASSLAVLNTEAFF. The CDR3 DNA sequence: TGTGCCAGCAGCTTGGCGGTTCTGAACACTGAAGCTTTCTTT. Combining the CDR3 with reference TRBV5-8 and TRBJ1-1 gives the whole variable domain EAGVTQSPTHLIKTRGQQATLRCSPISGHTSVYWYQQALGLGLQFLLWYDEGEERNRGNFPPRFSGRQFPNYSSELNVNALELEDSALYLCASSLAVLNTEAFFGQGTRLTVV.

The V and J genes are TRBV5-1 and TRBJ2-1; TRBD2 aligns across 8 bases. Unmatched junction bases numbered 7, after V lost 0 bases and J lost 5 bases. Germline CDR1 is SGHRS and CDR2 is YFSETQ. The CDR3 has 16 residues. The CDR3 protein is CASSLVVAGPNNEQFF. In DNA form, the CDR3 reads TGCGCCAGCAGCTTGGTGGTAGCGGGACCCAACAATGAGCAGTTCTTC.

The gene calls are TRBV28 and TRBJ2-3, with a possible D match to TRBD1 (5 bases). V lost 7 bases to trimming and J lost 7 bases, with 18 bases between them. Germline V gene data show CDR1 as MDHEN and CDR2 as SYDVKM. This CDR3 region has 14 residues. As DNA, the CDR3 is TGTGCCAGCACCCTGGAAGTGGGGCGAAATACGCAGTATTTT. This sequence encodes CASTLEVGRNTQYF.

In the case of this clone: This same CDR3 is encoded by further DNA sequences in the sample. CDR3 sequence: CASSLATGQETQYF. CDR3 in DNA: TGCGCCAGCAGCTTGGCCACCGGGCAAGAGACCCAGTACTTC. The V call is TRBV5-1, the J call TRBJ2-5; D not certain. V was clipped by 0 bases and J by 2 bases, with 8 bases between them. This CDR3 comprises 14 residues. Germline lookup yields CDR1 SGHRS and CDR2 YFSETQ.

The chain links TRBV19 to TRBJ2-2; D is perhaps TRBD1 (5 bases). Germline loops: CDR1 LNHDA, CDR2 SQIVND (reference sequence). With 3 bases removed from V and 7 bases from J, the gap between germline ends came to 18 bases. The CDR3 is 16 residues long. The CDR3 bases are TGTGCCAGTAGTATCCAGGGTTTCTCATTTGGCGGGGAGCTGTTTTTT. It translates to CASSIQGFSFGGELFF. Based on the CDR3 plus reference TRBV19 and TRBJ2-2, the full variable domain is DGGITQSPKYLFRKEGQNVTLSCEQNLNHDAMYWYRQDPGQGLRLIYYSQIVNDFQKGDIAEGYSVSREKKESFPLTVTSAQKNPTAFYLCASSIQGFSFGGELFFGEGSRLTVL.

This rearrangement joins TRBV6-1 to TRBJ2-3; 11 bases agree with TRBD2. The CDR3 length is 13 residues. With 9 bases clipped from V and 6 bases from J, the junction kept 5 bases outside the gene matches. Per germline, CDR1 MNHNS and CDR2 SASEGT. CDR3 DNA sequence: TGTGCCAGTAACCCTAGCGGGAGGGATACGCAGTATTTT. Its translation: CASNPSGRDTQYF.

The rearrangement uses TRBV18 and TRBJ2-5; tentative D call: TRBD2 (5 bases). Per the germline V gene, CDR1 is KGHSH and CDR2 is LQKENI. This CDR3 contains 11 residues. The V end was cut by 6 bases, the J end by 5 bases, with 7 bases between. This CDR3 is CASSKRETQYF. The CDR3 DNA is TGTGCCAGCTCTAAGCGGGAGACCCAGTACTTC.

This clone has a single count. The V and J genes are TRBV9 and TRBJ2-2; the D gene is possibly TRBD2 (6 bases). The CDR3 consists of 14 residues. CDR1 and CDR2 from the germline V gene are SGDLS and YYNGEE. Trimming took off 0 bases at V and 7 bases at J, with 10 bases between the two ends. The chain's CDR3 is CASSVGTMVGELFF. The CDR3 region has the DNA TGTGCCAGCAGCGTAGGGACTATGGTCGGGGAGCTGTTTTTT.

This clone was recorded once. The chain uses TRBV7-2 and TRBJ2-1; 8 positions match TRBD2. Germline V gives CDR1 SGHTA, CDR2 FQGNSA. The CDR3 length is 14 residues. With V trimmed by 5 bases and J by 5 bases, 5 bases remained unmatched. CDR3 sequence reads: CASSRGLANNEQFF. CDR3 coding DNA: TGTGCCAGCAGCCGAGGACTAGCAAACAATGAGCAGTTCTTC.

The table lists this clone with a few counts. The chain links TRBV19 to TRBJ2-3; 7 nucleotides match TRBD2. The CDR3 has 14 residues. V gave up 5 bases and J gave up 3 bases; unmatched junction bases: 5. CDR1 is LNHDA and CDR2 is SQIVND in the germline V gene (reference sequence). The CDR3 sequence is CASSSRTRTDTQYF. The CDR3 DNA is TGTGCCAGTAGTTCTCGGACTAGAACAGATACGCAGTATTTT.

This clone has just one count. The chain has TRBV7-9 and TRBJ2-3; the D gene is possibly TRBD1 (6 bases). The CDR3 extends over 15 amino acids. From germline, CDR1 is SEHNR and CDR2 FQNEAQ (reference sequence). The V end was cut by 5 bases, the J end by 1 base, with 13 bases between. The CDR3 coding sequence is TGTGCCAGCAGCGGCAGGGGTAGGGGCACAGATACGCAGTATTTT. Protein product: CASSGRGRGTDTQYF. Using reference TRBV7-9 and TRBJ2-3 for the parts outside the CDR3, the full variable domain is DTGVSQNPRHKITKRGQNVTFRCDPISEHNRLYWYRQTLGQGPEFLTYFQNEAQLEKSRLLSDRFSAERPKGSFSTLEIQRTEQGDSAMYLCASSGRGRGTDTQYFGPGTRLTVL.

The chain employs TRBV29-1 and TRBJ2-7; 7 nucleotides align to TRBD2. The V segment lost 7 bases and the J segment 1 base; nucleotides outside the gene matches: 19. The CDR3 has 17 residues. Germline CDR1 is SQVTM and CDR2 is ANQGSEA. The CDR3 is CSAAGRGVTGFSYEQYF. The CDR3 DNA follows: TGCAGCGCCGCAGGTCGGGGGGTTACCGGGTTTTCCTACGAGCAGTACTTC.

The J gene is TRBJ2-2, the V gene TRBV9; 7 bases are shared with TRBD1. Per the germline V gene, CDR1 is SGDLS and CDR2 is YYNGEE. CDR3 size: 17 residues. The V segment lost 4 bases and the J segment 1 base; nucleotides outside the gene matches: 10. CDR3 in amino acids: CASSPRAGTENTGELFF. DNA of the CDR3: TGTGCCAGCAGCCCCCGTGCTGGGACAGAGAACACCGGGGAGCTGTTTTTT.

V usage is TRBV9 and J usage is TRBJ2-7, with 10 positions matching TRBD1. Germline loops: CDR1 SGDLS, CDR2 YYNGEE. CDR3 size: 14 residues. The V segment lost 3 bases and the J segment 2 bases; nucleotides outside the gene matches: 2. CDR3 protein: CASSGQGAPYEQYF. The CDR3 nucleotides are TGTGCCAGCAGCGGACAGGGGGCACCCTACGAGCAGTACTTC.

This clone showed up just a few times. This sequence joins TRBV23-1 and TRBJ2-7; TRBD1 agrees at 7 bases. TRBV23-1 carries the ORF label, with uncertain function. V was clipped by 0 bases and J by 2 bases; unmatched bases: 7. CDR3 length equals 16 residues. The CDR3 coding sequence is TGCGCCAGCAGTCAATCCCGCGAGGGGGCGACCTACGAGCAGTACTTC. Translation gives CASSQSREGATYEQYF.

This clone was picked up a small number of times. V and J are TRBV27 and TRBJ2-1; 11 nucleotides line up with TRBD2. CDR3 length equals 16 residues. CDR1 and CDR2 from the germline V gene are MNHEY and SMNVEV (reference sequence). V shed 7 bases, J shed 2 bases, and the junction held 7 bases outside the gene matches. The CDR3 bases are TGTGCCAGCAACCCTCTAGCGGGAGGAGCCTACAATGAGCAGTTCTTC. Residues: CASNPLAGGAYNEQFF.

J is TRBJ2-2 and V is TRBV29-1; 8 bases are a match to TRBD1. V was clipped by 5 bases and J by 4 bases; unmatched bases: 3. Germline-derived CDR1 and CDR2 are SQVTM and ANQGSEA. The CDR3 runs to 13 residues. The CDR3 reads CSVNTGGTGELFF. The CDR3 DNA reads TGCAGCGTTAACACAGGGGGCACCGGGGAGCTGTTTTTT.

The chain employs TRBV6-5 and TRBJ2-2; D is unclear. CDR3 length: 15 amino acids. The germline gives CDR1 MNHEY, CDR2 SVGAGI. The ends were cut back, 2 bases at V and 3 bases at J, with 10 bases in the middle. CDR3 sequence reads: CASSYGPLHTGELFF. CDR3 DNA: TGTGCCAGCAGTTACGGGCCCCTACACACCGGGGAGCTGTTTTTT.

This chain joins TRBV5-6 and TRBJ2-3; 13 bases agree with TRBD2. V was clipped by 4 bases and J by 4 bases; unmatched bases: 9. The CDR3 is 17 residues long. Germline CDR1 reads SGHDT; CDR2 reads YYEEEE. Here the CDR3 reads CASSTGLAGVRADTQYF. Written as DNA, the CDR3 is TGTGCCAGCAGCACCGGACTAGCGGGAGTGCGGGCAGATACGCAGTATTTT.

This rearrangement joins TRBV19 to TRBJ2-6; 8 nucleotides match TRBD2. With 5 bases clipped from V and 1 base from J, the junction kept 7 bases outside the gene matches. Germline values: CDR1 LNHDA, CDR2 SQIVND (reference sequence). The CDR3 is 17 residues long. The CDR3 DNA reads as TGTGCCAGTAGTTCGGGAGGGCCTTCATCTGGGGCCAACGTCCTGACTTTC. It yields the protein CASSSGGPSSGANVLTF.

V gene TRBV6-1 combines with J gene TRBJ2-7; D is possibly TRBD2 (6 bases). Looked up from germline, CDR1 is MNHNS and CDR2 is SASEGT. V was pared by 3 bases and J by 2 bases, with 8 bases between. This CDR3 has 13 residues. The CDR3 DNA reads TGTGCCAGCAGTGAGAGGGAGGCCTACGAGCAGTACTTC. It yields the protein CASSEREAYEQYF.

The chain recombines TRBV28 with TRBJ2-1, with TRBD2 identical over 11 bases. The junction had 10 bases not matched to a gene; V was cut back by 2 bases and J by 7 bases. This CDR3 has 17 amino acids. The germline CDR1 and CDR2 sequences are MDHEN and SYDVKM. The CDR3 reads CASSLTPPTSGSNEQFF. In nucleotides, the CDR3 is TGTGCCAGCAGTTTAACCCCCCCTACTAGCGGGAGTAATGAGCAGTTCTTC.

This chain links TRBV7-2 with TRBJ2-2; D is unclear. The CDR3 runs 12 residues. Germline V gives CDR1 SGHTA, CDR2 FQGNSA. V was cut by 5 bases and J by 5 bases, with 6 bases left in between. The CDR3 region is CASSPFTGELFF. The CDR3 DNA sequence: TGTGCCAGCAGCCCATTTACCGGGGAGCTGTTTTTT.

This clone was seen once. V usage is TRBV11-3 and J usage is TRBJ1-3; weak D call: TRBD1 (5 bases). V lost 2 bases and J lost 2, with 7 bases in between. Germline CDR1 is SGHNT and CDR2 is YENEEA. CDR3 length: 14 residues. CDR3 coding DNA: TGTGCCAGCAGCTTACAGGGTCCTGGAAACACCATATATTTT. Its translation is CASSLQGPGNTIYF.

V gene TRBV5-8 combines with J gene TRBJ1-4, with 7 bases aligning to TRBD1. There are 15 residues in the CDR3. V lost 1 base and J lost 8; bases outside the gene matches: 8. Germline V gives CDR1 SGHTS, CDR2 YDEGEE. The CDR3, as DNA: TGTGCCAGCAGCTTGCACAGGGGCACGTGGGAAAAACTGTTTTTT. Translating gives CASSLHRGTWEKLFF.

The chain has TRBV2 and TRBJ2-1; D is perhaps TRBD2 (5 bases). Germline CDR1 SNHLY, CDR2 FYNNEI. The V end lost 8 bases, the J end lost 11 bases, and 19 bases lay between the germline ends. There are 13 residues in the CDR3. The chain's CDR3 is CASLPDGESKQFF. CDR3 nucleotide sequence: TGTGCCAGCCTCCCGGATGGGGAGTCAAAGCAGTTCTTC.